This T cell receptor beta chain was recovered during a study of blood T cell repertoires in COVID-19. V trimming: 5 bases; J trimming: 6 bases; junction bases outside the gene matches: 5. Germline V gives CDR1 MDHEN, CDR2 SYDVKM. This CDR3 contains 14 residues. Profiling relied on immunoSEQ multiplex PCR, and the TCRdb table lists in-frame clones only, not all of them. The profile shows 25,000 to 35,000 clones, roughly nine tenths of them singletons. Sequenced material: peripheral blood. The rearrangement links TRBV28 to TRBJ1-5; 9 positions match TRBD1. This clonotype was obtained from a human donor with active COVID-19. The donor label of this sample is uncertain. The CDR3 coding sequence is TGTGCCAGCAGTCTTACAGGGGGCGGTCAGCCCCAGCATTTT. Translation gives CASSLTGGGQPQHF.